This TCR beta chain appears in the sequencing data of a study of blood T cell repertoires in COVID-19 (dated by TCRdb to about 2020). With regard to the full study: Samples from collaborators originated in the United States, Italy and Spain and spanned both the acute and convalescent phases of COVID-19. The material from the prospective study consisted of cDNA or gDNA derived from T cells, B-cell-depleted T cells, or PBMCs. Subjects who had been exposed to COVID-19, were actively infected with it, or had recovered from it provided the deeply sampled blood TCRbeta repertoires that made up the dataset. The repertoires were released in a freely available public database meant as a resource for research on the immune response to SARS-CoV-2. Samples were obtained from the ongoing ImmuneRACE study (first 160 participants) and from 1,000 to 1,500 subjects provided by 6 global collaborators. Sample metadata almost always included a de-identified subject ID, COVID-19 status, age in years and sex. Where HLA class I and class II types were available, the types were taken from metadata supplied by the sample provider, not from assay-based typing. General study outcomes and caveats: The quantity of clinical and demographic metadata differed by source and by participant and was supplied without curation.

V gives up 6 bases and J gives up 3 bases, and the segment between their germline ends measures 10 bases. Including cysteine and phenylalanine, the CDR3 has 13 amino acids. This entry keeps only the CDR3 DNA: 39 bases, framed from base 1. CDR1 and CDR2, looked up from the germline V gene (reference sequence), are LNHDA and SQIVND. A word on this clone: What antigen it recognizes has not been identified. Base quality data are lacking; no much larger clone is found one base away.

Collaborating institutions collected whole blood in K2EDTA tubes following their own protocols. For TCRbeta analysis, collaborators shipped samples in one of three forms: frozen whole blood, isolated PBMCs, or DNA extracted from either of those sample types. The immunoSEQ Assay, a bias-controlled multiplex PCR, was used to amplify TCRbeta CDR3 regions from genomic DNA. The paper's data handling went like this. Within the assay, amplification of reference gene primers was used to estimate how many nucleated cells each sample contained. Sequence reads were collapsed and filtered to measure the absolute abundance of every unique TCRbeta CDR3 rearrangement. For each sample, productive Simpson clonality was calculated by taking the square root of Simpson's diversity index across productive rearrangements. TCRdb took this table from immuneACCESS and kept in-frame rearrangements with V and J called. Such tables lack part of the clones; where checked against another copy, unresolved V genes explain under half of the gap, and the rest is unexplained. That table furnishes V, J and clone size, whereas the DNA furnished D and trimming. The sample yields about 170,000 clones; over 80% were counted once. The top ten constitute around 1.5% of the sample.

Sample: peripheral blood. This receptor was taken from a woman in her forties or fifties with acute or convalescent COVID-19. The chain is made from TRBV19 and TRBJ2-3; the D gene cannot be named for sure. The sequenced DNA: TGTGCCAGTAGCCCTACAGAGACAGATACGCAGTATTTT. Translated, it reads CASSPTETDTQYF.